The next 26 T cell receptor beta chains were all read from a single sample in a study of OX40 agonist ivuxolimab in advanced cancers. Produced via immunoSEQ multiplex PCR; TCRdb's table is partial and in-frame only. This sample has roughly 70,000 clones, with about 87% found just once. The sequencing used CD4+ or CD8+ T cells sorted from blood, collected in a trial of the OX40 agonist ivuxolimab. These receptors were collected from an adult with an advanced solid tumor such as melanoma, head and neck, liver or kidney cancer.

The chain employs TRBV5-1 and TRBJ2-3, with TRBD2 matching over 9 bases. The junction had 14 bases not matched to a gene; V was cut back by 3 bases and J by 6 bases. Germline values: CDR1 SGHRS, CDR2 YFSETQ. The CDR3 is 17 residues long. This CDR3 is CASSSRHIAGESDTQYF. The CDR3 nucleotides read TGCGCCAGCAGCTCCCGTCATATAGCGGGAGAATCGGATACGCAGTATTTT.

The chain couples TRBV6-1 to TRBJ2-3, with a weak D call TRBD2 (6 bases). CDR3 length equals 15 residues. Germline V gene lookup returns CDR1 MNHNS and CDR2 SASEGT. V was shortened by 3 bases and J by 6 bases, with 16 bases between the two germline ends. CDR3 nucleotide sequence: TGTGCCAGCAGTGATAGGGGACTCATTCTGGATACGCAGTATTTT. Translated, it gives CASSDRGLILDTQYF.

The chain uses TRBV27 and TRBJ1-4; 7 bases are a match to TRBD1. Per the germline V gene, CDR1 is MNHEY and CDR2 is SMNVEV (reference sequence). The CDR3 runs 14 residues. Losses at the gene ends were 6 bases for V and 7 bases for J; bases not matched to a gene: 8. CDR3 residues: CASRTDRVGEKLFF. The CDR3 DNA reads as TGTGCCAGCAGGACCGACAGGGTTGGTGAAAAACTGTTTTTT.

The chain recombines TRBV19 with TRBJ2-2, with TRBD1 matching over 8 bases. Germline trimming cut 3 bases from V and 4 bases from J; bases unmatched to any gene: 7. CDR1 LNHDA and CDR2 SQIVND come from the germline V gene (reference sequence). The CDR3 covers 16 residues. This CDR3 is CASSIRQGMGTGELFF. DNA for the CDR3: TGTGCCAGTAGTATCCGACAGGGGATGGGCACCGGGGAGCTGTTTTTT.

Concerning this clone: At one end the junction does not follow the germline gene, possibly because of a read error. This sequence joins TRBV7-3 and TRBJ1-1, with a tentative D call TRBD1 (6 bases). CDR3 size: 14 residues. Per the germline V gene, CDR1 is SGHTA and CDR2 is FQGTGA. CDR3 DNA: TGTGCCAGCAGCCTAACTGGACAGCACACTGAAGCTTTCTTT. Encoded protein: CASSLTGQHTEAFF. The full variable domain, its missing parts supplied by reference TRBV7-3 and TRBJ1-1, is GAGVSQTPSNKVTEKGKYVELRCDPISGHTALYWYRQSLGQGPEFLIYFQGTGAADDSGLPNDRFFAVRPEGSVSTLKIQRTERGDSAVYLCASSLTGQHTEAFFGQGTRLTVV.

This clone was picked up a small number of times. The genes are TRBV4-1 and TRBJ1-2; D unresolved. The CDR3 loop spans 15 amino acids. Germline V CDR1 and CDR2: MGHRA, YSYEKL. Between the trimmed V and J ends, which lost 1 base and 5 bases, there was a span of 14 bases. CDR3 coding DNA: TGCGCCAGCAGCCAAGCCCATGGCTATTGGTATGGCTACACCTTC. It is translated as CASSQAHGYWYGYTF.

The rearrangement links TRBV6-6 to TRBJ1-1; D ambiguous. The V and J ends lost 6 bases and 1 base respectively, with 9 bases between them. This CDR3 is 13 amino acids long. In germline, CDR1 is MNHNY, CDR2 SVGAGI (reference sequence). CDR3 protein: CASSRLWNTEAFF. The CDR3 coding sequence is TGTGCCAGCAGCCGACTGTGGAACACTGAAGCTTTCTTT.

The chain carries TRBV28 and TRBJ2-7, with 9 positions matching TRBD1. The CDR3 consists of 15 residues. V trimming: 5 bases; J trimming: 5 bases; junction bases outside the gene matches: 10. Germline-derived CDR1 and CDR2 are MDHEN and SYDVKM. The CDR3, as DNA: TGTGCCAGCAGTAGCCGGGACAGGGATCCCGACGAGCAGTACTTC. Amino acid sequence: CASSSRDRDPDEQYF.

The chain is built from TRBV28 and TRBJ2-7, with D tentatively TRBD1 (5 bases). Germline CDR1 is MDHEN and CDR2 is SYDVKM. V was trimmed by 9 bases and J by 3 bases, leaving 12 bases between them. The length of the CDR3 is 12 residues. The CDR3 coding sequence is TGTGCCAGTGGGGCTCAGCGCTACGAGCAGTACTTC. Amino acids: CASGAQRYEQYF. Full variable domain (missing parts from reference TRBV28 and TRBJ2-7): DVKVTQSSRYLVKRTGEKVFLECVQDMDHENMFWYRQDPGLGLRLIYFSYDVKMKEKGDIPEGYSVSREKKERFSLILESASTNQTSMYLCASGAQRYEQYFGPGTRLTVT.

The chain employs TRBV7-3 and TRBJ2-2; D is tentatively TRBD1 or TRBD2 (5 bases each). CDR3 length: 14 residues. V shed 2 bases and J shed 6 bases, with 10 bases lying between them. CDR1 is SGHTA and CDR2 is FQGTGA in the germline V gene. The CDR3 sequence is CASSLSGRAGELFF. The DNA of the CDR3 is TGTGCCAGCAGCTTATCGGGGCGGGCCGGGGAGCTGTTTTTT. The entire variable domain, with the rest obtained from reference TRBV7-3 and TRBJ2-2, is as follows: GAGVSQTPSNKVTEKGKYVELRCDPISGHTALYWYRQSLGQGPEFLIYFQGTGAADDSGLPNDRFFAVRPEGSVSTLKIQRTERGDSAVYLCASSLSGRAGELFFGEGSRLTVL.

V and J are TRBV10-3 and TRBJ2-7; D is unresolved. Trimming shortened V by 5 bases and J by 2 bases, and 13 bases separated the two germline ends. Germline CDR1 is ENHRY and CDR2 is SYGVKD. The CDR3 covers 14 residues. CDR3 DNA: TGTGCCATCAGTTCCATCGGTGGGGCCTACGAGCAGTACTTC. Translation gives CAISSIGGAYEQYF.

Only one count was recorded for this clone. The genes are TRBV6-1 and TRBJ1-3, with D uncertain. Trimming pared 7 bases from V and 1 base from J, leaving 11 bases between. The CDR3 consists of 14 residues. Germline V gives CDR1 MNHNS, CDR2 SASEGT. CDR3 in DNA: TGTGCCAGCAATGGGCAGTTATCTGGAAACACCATATATTTT. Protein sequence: CASNGQLSGNTIYF.

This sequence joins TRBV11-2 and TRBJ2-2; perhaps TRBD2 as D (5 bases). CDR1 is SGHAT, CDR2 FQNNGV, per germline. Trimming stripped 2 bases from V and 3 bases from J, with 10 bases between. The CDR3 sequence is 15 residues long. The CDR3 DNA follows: TGTGCCAGCAGCTTACGGGGTGGTGACACCGGGGAGCTGTTTTTT. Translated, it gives CASSLRGGDTGELFF.

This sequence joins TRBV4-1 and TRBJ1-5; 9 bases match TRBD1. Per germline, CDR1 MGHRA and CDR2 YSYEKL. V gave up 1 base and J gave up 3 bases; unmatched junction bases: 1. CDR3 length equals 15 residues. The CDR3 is CASSQGTGVNQPQHF. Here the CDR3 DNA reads TGCGCCAGCAGCCAAGGGACAGGGGTCAATCAGCCCCAGCATTTT.

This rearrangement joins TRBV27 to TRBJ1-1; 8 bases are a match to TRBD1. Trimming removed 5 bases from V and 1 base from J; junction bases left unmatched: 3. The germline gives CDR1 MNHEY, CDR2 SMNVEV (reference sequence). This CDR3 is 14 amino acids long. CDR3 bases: TGTGCCAGCAGTCCCAGGGGGCAGAACACTGAAGCTTTCTTT. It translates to CASSPRGQNTEAFF.

The CDR3 protein is CASSEAHLQETQYF. The DNA for the CDR3 is TGTGCCAGCAGTGAAGCCCACCTACAAGAGACCCAGTACTTC. This rearrangement joins TRBV6-1 to TRBJ2-5; D not certain. Trimming cost V 0 bases and J 2 bases, with 7 bases left between them. The CDR3 has 14 amino acids. Germline CDR1 reads MNHNS; CDR2 reads SASEGT.

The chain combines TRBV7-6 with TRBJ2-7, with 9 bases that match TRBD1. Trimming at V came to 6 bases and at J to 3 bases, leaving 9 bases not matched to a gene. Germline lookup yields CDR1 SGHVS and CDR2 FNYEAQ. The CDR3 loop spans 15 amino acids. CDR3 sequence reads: CASSPGQGTGYEQYF. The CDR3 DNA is TGTGCCAGCAGTCCGGGACAGGGAACGGGCTACGAGCAGTACTTC.

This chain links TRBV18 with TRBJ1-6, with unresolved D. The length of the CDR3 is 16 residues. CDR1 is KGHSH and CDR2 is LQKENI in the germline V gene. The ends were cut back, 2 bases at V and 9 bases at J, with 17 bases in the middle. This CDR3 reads CASSPTARNGGSPLHF. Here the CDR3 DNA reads TGTGCCAGCTCACCAACCGCCCGGAACGGTGGTTCACCCCTCCACTTT.

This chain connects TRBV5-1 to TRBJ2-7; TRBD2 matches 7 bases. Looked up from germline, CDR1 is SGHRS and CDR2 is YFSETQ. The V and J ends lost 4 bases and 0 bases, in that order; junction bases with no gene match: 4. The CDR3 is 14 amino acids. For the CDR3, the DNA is TGCGCCAGCAGCACCCGACTAGCCTCCTACGAGCAGTACTTC. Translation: CASSTRLASYEQYF.

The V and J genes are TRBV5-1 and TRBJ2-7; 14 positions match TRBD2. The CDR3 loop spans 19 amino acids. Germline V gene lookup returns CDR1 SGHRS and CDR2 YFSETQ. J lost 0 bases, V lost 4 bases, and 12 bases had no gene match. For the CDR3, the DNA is TGCGCCAGCAGCGGCAGCTTTGGACTAGCGGGAGGCGCCTCCTACGAGCAGTACTTC. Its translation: CASSGSFGLAGGASYEQYF.

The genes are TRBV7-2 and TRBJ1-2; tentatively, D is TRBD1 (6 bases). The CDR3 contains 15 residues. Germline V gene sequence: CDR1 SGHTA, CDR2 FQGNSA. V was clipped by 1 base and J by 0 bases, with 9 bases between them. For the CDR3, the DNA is TGTGCCAGCAGCTTAGGAGGGGGGGCTAACTATGGCTACACCTTC. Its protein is CASSLGGGANYGYTF. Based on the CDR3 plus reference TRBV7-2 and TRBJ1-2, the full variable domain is GAGVSQSPSNKVTEKGKDVELRCDPISGHTALYWYRQSLGQGLEFLIYFQGNSAPDKSGLPSDRFSAERTGGSVSTLTIQRTQQEDSAVYLCASSLGGGANYGYTFGSGTRLTVV.

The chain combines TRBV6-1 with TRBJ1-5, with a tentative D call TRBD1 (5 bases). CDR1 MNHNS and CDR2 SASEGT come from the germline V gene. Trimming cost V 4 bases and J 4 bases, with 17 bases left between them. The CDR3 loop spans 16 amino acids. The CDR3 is CASSGRVGVGNQPQHF. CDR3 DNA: TGTGCCAGCAGTGGACGTGTGGGGGTGGGTAATCAGCCCCAGCATTTT.

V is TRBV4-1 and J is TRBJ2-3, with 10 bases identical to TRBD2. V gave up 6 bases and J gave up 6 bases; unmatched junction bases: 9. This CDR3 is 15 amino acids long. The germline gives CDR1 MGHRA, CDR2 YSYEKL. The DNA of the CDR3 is TGCGCCAGCAGTCCCAGCGGGAGGGGGTGGGATACGCAGTATTTT. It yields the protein CASSPSGRGWDTQYF.

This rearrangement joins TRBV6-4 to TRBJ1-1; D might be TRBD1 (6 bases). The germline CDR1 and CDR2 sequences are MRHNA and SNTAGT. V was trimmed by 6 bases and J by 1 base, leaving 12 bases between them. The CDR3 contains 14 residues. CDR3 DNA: TGTGCCAGCAGGGACAGCTCGAAGAACACTGAAGCTTTCTTT. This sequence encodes CASRDSSKNTEAFF.

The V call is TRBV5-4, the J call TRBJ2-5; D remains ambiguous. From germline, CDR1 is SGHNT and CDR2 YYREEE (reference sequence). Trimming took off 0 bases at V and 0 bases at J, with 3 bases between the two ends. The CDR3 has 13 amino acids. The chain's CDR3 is CASSLGDQETQYF. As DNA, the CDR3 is TGTGCCAGCAGCTTGGGGGACCAAGAGACCCAGTACTTC.

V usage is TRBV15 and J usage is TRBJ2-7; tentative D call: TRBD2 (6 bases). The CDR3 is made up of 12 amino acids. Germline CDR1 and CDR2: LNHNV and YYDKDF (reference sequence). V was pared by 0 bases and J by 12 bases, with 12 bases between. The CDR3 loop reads CATSRDFEEGYF. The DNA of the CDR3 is TGTGCCACCAGCAGAGATTTCGAGGAGGGGTACTTC.